Below are 19 T cell receptor beta chains sequenced from a single sample in a study of shared clonotypes between healthy human individuals. Produced via immunoSEQ multiplex PCR; TCRdb's table is partial and in-frame only. The table records 950,000 to 1,100,000 clones, approximately 76% of them present only once. The sample comprised memory CD4+ T cells sorted from blood. Subset given: CD45RA-negative fraction. The receptors here all came from a man aged 18 to 30 in good health.

About this clone itself: Different DNA sequences within this sample yield the same CDR3. This sequence joins TRBV6-6 and TRBJ1-1; D call uncertain. This CDR3 has 14 amino acids. V lost 0 bases to trimming and J lost 1 base, with 6 bases between them. CDR1 and CDR2 from the germline V gene are MNHNY and SVGAGI (reference sequence). The CDR3 reads CASSYSGGNTEAFF. In DNA form, the CDR3 reads TGTGCCAGCAGTTACTCGGGTGGGAACACTGAAGCTTTCTTT.

In this sample, this clone turned up a few times. This rearrangement joins TRBV4-1 to TRBJ2-3; 9 positions agree with TRBD2. The germline gives CDR1 MGHRA, CDR2 YSYEKL. J lost 3 bases, V lost 4 bases, and 14 bases had no gene match. The CDR3 has 18 residues. This chain's CDR3 is CASSPLFLREGRTDTQYF. The CDR3 coding sequence is TGCGCCAGCAGCCCCCTCTTTTTGCGGGAGGGTAGAACAGATACGCAGTATTTT.

The CDR3 reads CASSKTGQGDYGYTF. The CDR3, as DNA: TGTGCCAGCAGCAAAACCGGACAGGGTGACTATGGCTACACCTTC. V and J are TRBV11-2 and TRBJ1-2, with 8 bases aligning to TRBD1. The CDR3 sequence is 15 residues long. Germline V gene lookup returns CDR1 SGHAT and CDR2 FQNNGV. V was pared by 5 bases and J by 3 bases, with 8 bases of the junction left unmatched.

The genes are TRBV28 and TRBJ2-3; TRBD2 aligns across 9 bases. Trimming cost V 5 bases and J 2 bases; bases outside gene matches: 5. The germline gives CDR1 MDHEN, CDR2 SYDVKM. The CDR3 covers 15 residues. The CDR3 is CASSPSGGPTDTQYF. The CDR3 nucleotides are TGTGCCAGCAGTCCGAGCGGGGGGCCCACAGATACGCAGTATTTT.

Regarding this clone: The sample carries other DNA sequences with the same CDR3. V is TRBV5-1 and J is TRBJ2-3; 7 positions agree with TRBD2. The trim removed 0 bases at V and 0 bases at J, leaving 1 base unmatched. This CDR3 has 15 residues. CDR1 is SGHRS, CDR2 YFSETQ, per germline. CDR3 DNA: TGCGCCAGCAGCTTGGAGGGAGGGAGCACAGATACGCAGTATTTT. Translating gives CASSLEGGSTDTQYF.

The genes are TRBV30 and TRBJ1-2; 7 bases match TRBD1. With 3 bases clipped from V and 3 bases from J, the junction kept 1 base outside the gene matches. There are 12 residues in the CDR3. CDR1 is GTSNPN and CDR2 is SVGIG in the germline V gene (reference sequence). This chain's CDR3 is CAWRQGYYGYTF. In nucleotides, the CDR3 is TGTGCCTGGAGACAGGGGTACTATGGCTACACCTTC. Using reference TRBV30 and TRBJ1-2 for the parts outside the CDR3, the full variable domain is SQTIHQWPATLVQPVGSPLSLECTVEGTSNPNLYWYRQAAGRGLQLLFYSVGIGQISSEVPQNLSASRPQDRQFILSSKKLLLSDSGFYLCAWRQGYYGYTFGSGTRLTVV.

This sequence joins TRBV25-1 and TRBJ1-2, with a tentative D call TRBD1 (6 bases). From germline, CDR1 is MGHDK and CDR2 SYGVNS. The CDR3 is made up of 14 amino acids. With 5 bases removed from V and 3 bases from J, the gap between germline ends came to 13 bases. The CDR3 DNA sequence: TGTGCCAGCAGTTCCCAGGGGAGTGACTATGGCTACACCTTC. The encoded protein is CASSSQGSDYGYTF.

The chain employs TRBV28 and TRBJ1-6; maybe TRBD1 (5 bases). The germline V gene has CDR1 MDHEN and CDR2 SYDVKM. Trimming took 1 base from V and 14 from J, leaving 18 bases between them. CDR3 length equals 15 residues. The CDR3 DNA follows: TGTGCCAGCAGTTTATCGGGGCAGGGTCTAAGGTCCCTCCACTTT. This gives the protein CASSLSGQGLRSLHF.

The V and J genes are TRBV6-7 and TRBJ1-5; D is undetermined. TRBV6-7 is marked as an open reading frame, function uncertain. The CDR3 has 11 residues. The V and J ends lost 10 bases and 7 bases respectively, with 11 bases between them. The CDR3 reads CANPFQQPQHF. CDR3 DNA sequence: TGTGCCAACCCGTTTCAACAGCCCCAGCATTTT.

V usage is TRBV5-1 and J usage is TRBJ2-5; unclear D gene. This CDR3 contains 16 residues. Trimming cost V 4 bases and J 2 bases, with 18 bases left between them. Looked up from germline, CDR1 is SGHRS and CDR2 is YFSETQ. The CDR3 protein is CASSLPPDKQQETQYF. The CDR3 bases are TGCGCCAGCAGCCTTCCCCCTGACAAGCAACAAGAGACCCAGTACTTC.

This clone was counted a few times. The V call is TRBV19, the J call TRBJ2-7; the match to TRBD1 covers 10 bases. Per the germline V gene, CDR1 is LNHDA and CDR2 is SQIVND (reference sequence). This CDR3 has 14 residues. The J segment lost 2 bases and the V segment lost 4 bases, leaving 2 bases of the junction unmatched. The CDR3 DNA is TGTGCCAGTAGTAGGGACAGGGGTCCCTACGAGCAGTACTTC. As protein: CASSRDRGPYEQYF.

This clone has only a few counts. This CDR3 is also generated by other DNA sequences in the sample. V is TRBV10-2 and J is TRBJ1-5; maybe TRBD1 (5 bases). From germline, CDR1 is WSHSY and CDR2 SAAADI. The CDR3 runs to 13 residues. Trimming took 4 bases from V and 3 from J, leaving 7 bases between them. Here the CDR3 DNA reads TGCGCCAGCAGTGGACAGCTCAATCAGCCCCAGCATTTT. Translated: CASSGQLNQPQHF.

The V and J genes are TRBV4-2 and TRBJ2-7, with 10 bases identical to TRBD2. After removal of 4 bases from V and 0 bases from J, the junction contained 3 bases not matched to a gene. Germline CDR1 reads LGHNA; CDR2 reads YNFKEQ. CDR3 length: 15 amino acids. CDR3 residues: CASSPRTSGSYEQYF. Here the CDR3 DNA reads TGTGCCAGCAGCCCCCGGACTAGCGGCTCCTACGAGCAGTACTTC.

V gene TRBV7-9 combines with J gene TRBJ2-2, with TRBD1 identical over 8 bases. Germline trimming cut 1 base from V and 6 bases from J; bases unmatched to any gene: 4. The CDR3 is 15 residues long. Germline loops: CDR1 SEHNR, CDR2 FQNEAQ (reference sequence). CDR3 sequence reads: CASSLGQGASGELFF. The CDR3 DNA sequence: TGTGCCAGCAGCTTAGGGCAGGGGGCATCCGGGGAGCTGTTTTTT. Using reference TRBV7-9 and TRBJ2-2 for the parts outside the CDR3, the full variable domain is DTGVSQNPRHKITKRGQNVTFRCDPISEHNRLYWYRQTLGQGPEFLTYFQNEAQLEKSRLLSDRFSAERPKGSFSTLEIQRTEQGDSAMYLCASSLGQGASGELFFGEGSRLTVL.

This clone was picked up one time. The chain combines TRBV19 with TRBJ2-3; perhaps D is TRBD1 or TRBD2 (5 bases each). Germline CDR1 reads LNHDA; CDR2 reads SQIVND (reference sequence). V was cut by 5 bases and J by 6 bases, with 12 bases left in between. CDR3 length: 13 amino acids. The CDR3 DNA reads TGTGCCAGTAGTTTAACTAGGGGTGATACGCAGTATTTT. This gives the protein CASSLTRGDTQYF.

This clone was recorded once. The chain employs TRBV2 and TRBJ2-7; a weak D match, TRBD2 (5 bases). The CDR3 consists of 15 residues. Between the trimmed V and J ends, which lost 8 bases and 2 bases, there was a span of 19 bases. Germline V CDR1 and CDR2: SNHLY, FYNNEI. In DNA form, the CDR3 reads TGTGCCAGCTTCCTACCGACGAGCGGAACCTACGAGCAGTACTTC. It codes for CASFLPTSGTYEQYF. Full variable domain (remainder filled in from reference TRBV2 and TRBJ2-7): EPEVTQTPSHQVTQMGQEVILRCVPISNHLYFYWYRQILGQKVEFLVSFYNNEISEKSEIFDDQFSVERPDGSNFTLKIRSTKLEDSAMYFCASFLPTSGTYEQYFGPGTRLTVT.

The V gene is TRBV7-2, the J gene TRBJ2-4; 8 bases line up with TRBD2. Germline values: CDR1 SGHTA, CDR2 FQGNSA. Trimming took 5 bases from V and 6 from J; bases not matched to a gene: 6. CDR3 length: 14 amino acids. CDR3 sequence (DNA): TGTGCCAGCAGCCGGGGGGGAGACTCAAACATTCAGTACTTC. This gives the protein CASSRGGDSNIQYF.

This sequence joins TRBV6-6 and TRBJ1-6, with 7 bases aligning to TRBD1. CDR1 is MNHNY, CDR2 SVGAGI, per germline (reference sequence). The CDR3 covers 12 residues. J was trimmed by 16 bases and V by 5 bases; bases with no gene match: 8. The CDR3 DNA reads as TGTGCCAGCAGTACCGGGGACAGTCAGCTCCACTTT. Its translation is CASSTGDSQLHF.

This clone has a handful of counts. This likely stems from a read error, as it lies one base from a far larger clone. The chain has TRBV6-4 and TRBJ2-2; 9 positions agree with TRBD2. From germline, CDR1 is MRHNA and CDR2 SNTAGT. Trimming at V came to 6 bases and at J to 6 bases, leaving 11 bases not matched to a gene. The CDR3 is made up of 16 amino acids. DNA for the CDR3: TGTGCCAGCAGGGAGACTGGCGGGGGGGCCTCCGGGGAGCTGTTTTTT. The encoded protein is CASRETGGGASGELFF.